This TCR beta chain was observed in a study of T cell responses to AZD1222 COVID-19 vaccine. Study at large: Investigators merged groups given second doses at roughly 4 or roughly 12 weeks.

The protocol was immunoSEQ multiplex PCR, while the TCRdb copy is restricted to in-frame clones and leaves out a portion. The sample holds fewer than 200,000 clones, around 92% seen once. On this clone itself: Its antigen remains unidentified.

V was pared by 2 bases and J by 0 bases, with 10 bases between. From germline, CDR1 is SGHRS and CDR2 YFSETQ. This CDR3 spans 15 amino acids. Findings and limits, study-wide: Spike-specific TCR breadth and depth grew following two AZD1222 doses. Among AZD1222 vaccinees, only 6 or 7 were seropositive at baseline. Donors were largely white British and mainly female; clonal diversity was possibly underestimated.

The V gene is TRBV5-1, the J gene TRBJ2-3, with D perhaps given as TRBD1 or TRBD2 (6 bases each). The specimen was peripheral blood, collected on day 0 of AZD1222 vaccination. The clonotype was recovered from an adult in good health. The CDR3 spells CASSLWGASTDTQYF. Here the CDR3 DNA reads TGCGCCAGCAGCTTATGGGGGGCGAGCACAGATACGCAGTATTTT. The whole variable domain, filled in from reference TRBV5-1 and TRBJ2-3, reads KAGVTQTPRYLIKTRGQQVTLSCSPISGHRSVSWYQQTPGQGLQFLFEYFSETQRNKGNFPGRFSGRQFSNSRSEMNVSTLELGDSALYLCASSLWGASTDTQYFGPGTRLTVL.